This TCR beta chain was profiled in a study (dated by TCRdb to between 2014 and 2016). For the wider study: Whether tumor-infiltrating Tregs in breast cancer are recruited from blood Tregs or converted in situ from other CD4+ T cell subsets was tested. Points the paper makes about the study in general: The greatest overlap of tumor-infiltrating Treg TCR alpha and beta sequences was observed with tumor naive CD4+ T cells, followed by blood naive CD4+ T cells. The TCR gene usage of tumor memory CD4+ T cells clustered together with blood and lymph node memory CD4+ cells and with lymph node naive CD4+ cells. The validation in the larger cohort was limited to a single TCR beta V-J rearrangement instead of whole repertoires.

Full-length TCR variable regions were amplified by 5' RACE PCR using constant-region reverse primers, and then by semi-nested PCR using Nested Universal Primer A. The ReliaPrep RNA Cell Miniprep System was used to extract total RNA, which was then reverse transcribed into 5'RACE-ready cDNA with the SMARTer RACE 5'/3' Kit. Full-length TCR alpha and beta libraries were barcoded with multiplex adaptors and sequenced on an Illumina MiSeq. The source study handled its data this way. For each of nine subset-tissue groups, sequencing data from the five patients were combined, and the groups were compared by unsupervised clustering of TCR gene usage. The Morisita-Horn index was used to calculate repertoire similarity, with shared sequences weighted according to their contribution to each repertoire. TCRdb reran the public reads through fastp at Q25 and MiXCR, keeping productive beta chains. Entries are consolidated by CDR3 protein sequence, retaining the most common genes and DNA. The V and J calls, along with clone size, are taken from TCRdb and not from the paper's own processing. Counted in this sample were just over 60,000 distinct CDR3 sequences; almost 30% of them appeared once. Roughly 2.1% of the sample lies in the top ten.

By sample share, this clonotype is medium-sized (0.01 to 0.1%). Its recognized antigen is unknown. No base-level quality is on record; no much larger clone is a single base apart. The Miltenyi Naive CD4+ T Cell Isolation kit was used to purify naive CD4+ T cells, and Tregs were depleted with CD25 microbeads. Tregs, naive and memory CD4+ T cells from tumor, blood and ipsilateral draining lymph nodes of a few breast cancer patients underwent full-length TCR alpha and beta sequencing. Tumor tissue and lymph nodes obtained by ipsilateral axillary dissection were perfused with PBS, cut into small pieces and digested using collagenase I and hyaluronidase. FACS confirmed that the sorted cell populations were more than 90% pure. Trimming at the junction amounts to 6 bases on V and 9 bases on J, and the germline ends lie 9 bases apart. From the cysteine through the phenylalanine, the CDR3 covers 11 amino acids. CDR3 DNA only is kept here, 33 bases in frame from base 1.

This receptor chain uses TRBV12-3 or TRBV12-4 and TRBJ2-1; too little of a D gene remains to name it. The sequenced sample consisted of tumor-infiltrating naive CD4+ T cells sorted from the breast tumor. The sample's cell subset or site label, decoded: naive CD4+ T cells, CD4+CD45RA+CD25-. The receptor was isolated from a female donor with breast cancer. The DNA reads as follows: TGTGCCAGCAGCCCTTATACTGAGCAGTTCTTC. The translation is CASSPYTEQFF.